This note documents a single T cell receptor beta chain sequence. The germline V gene has CDR1 MNHNS and CDR2 SASEGT. This CDR3 has 14 amino acids. Trimming took off 2 bases at V and 2 bases at J, with 9 bases between the two ends. These data originate in a study of blood T cell repertoires in COVID-19. Participants were aged about 18 to 100 years from about 25 US areas. TCRdb's table, derived via immunoSEQ multiplex PCR, lists solely in-frame clones and lacks some. The table shows approximately 360,000 clones, with around 87% occurring only once. The chain uses TRBV6-1 and TRBJ2-5, with D unclear. The origin of this receptor is a man in his forties in a cohort exposed to, infected with or recovered from COVID-19 (not recorded which). Sequenced: PBMCs or T cells enriched from blood (not recorded which). CDR3 in amino acids: CASSERTLQETQYF. The CDR3 DNA sequence: TGTGCCAGCAGTGAACGTACACTACAAGAGACCCAGTACTTC.